This entry concerns a single T cell receptor beta chain. Produced via immunoSEQ multiplex PCR; TCRdb's table is partial and in-frame only. The sample has some 290,000 clones, over 80% seen once. This sample was taken from a study of Ad26.COV2.S vaccination and SARS-CoV-2 variants. Treatment reported: roughly 18 received Ad26.COV2.S at low or high dose, single or two shots; about 5 received placebo; per-sample allocation not given. Sampling was done on day 63 after the first vaccine or placebo injection. The material sequenced was peripheral blood, taken in a trial of Ad26.COV2.S vaccine versus placebo. The receptor was isolated from a person aged 18 to 65 who received the Ad26.COV2.S COVID-19 vaccine or a placebo.

This CDR3 is CAWSTNMAAPYGYTF. The CDR3, as DNA: TGTGCCTGGAGTACGAATATGGCAGCTCCCTATGGCTACACCTTC. The chain carries TRBV30 and TRBJ1-2; D not resolved. Germline CDR1 reads GTSNPN; CDR2 reads SVGIG (reference sequence). The CDR3 length is 15 residues. The V gene lost 2 bases and the J gene lost 4 bases, with 17 bases spanning the gap.